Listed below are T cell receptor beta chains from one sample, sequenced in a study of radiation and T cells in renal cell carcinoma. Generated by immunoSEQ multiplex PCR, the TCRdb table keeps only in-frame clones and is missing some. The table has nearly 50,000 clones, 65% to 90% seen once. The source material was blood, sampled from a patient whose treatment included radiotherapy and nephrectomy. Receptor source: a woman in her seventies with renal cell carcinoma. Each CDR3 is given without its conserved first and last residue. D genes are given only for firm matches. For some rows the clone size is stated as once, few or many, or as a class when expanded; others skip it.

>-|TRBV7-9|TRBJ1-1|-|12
ASSSGHQNTEAF
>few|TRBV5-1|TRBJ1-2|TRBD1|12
ASSIRQGTAGYT
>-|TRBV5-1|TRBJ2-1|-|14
ASSLDVGASHNEQF
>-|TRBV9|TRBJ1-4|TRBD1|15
ASSPGQGFVTNEKLF
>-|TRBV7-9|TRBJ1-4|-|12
ASSLVRSPEKLF
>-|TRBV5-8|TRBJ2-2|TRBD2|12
ASTAGEGTGELF
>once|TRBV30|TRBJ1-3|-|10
AWSTARHTIY
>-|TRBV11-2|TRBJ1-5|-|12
ASSLATVSQPQH
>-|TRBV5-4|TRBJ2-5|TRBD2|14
ASSPGTSGRQETQY
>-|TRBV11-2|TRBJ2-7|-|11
ASSLGLLYEQY
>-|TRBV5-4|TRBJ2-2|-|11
ASSLEAGGELF
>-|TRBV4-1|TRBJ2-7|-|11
ASSQDNGYEQY
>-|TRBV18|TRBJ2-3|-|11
ASSLRPGDTQY
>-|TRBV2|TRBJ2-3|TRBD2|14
ASSEGGTSGTDTQY
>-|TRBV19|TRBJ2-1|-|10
ASSQVHNEQF
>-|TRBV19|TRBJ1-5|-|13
ASSPGHEPVQPQH
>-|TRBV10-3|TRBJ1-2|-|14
AIRKWAGGMVGGYT
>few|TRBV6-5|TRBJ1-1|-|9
ASSLGSEAF
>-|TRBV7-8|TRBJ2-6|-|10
ASSYGANVLT
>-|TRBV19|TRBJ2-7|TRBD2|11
ASSMGDYYEQY
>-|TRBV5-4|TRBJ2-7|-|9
ASSNTYEQY
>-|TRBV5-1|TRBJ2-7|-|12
ASSFATPPYEQY
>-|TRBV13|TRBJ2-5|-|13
ASSLRGGAQETQY
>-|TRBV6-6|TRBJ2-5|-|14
ASSYQGQALQETQY
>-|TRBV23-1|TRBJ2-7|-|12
ASSRGDRFYEQY
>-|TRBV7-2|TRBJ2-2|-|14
ASSFGPATGTGELF
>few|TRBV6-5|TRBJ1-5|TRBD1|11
ASRGTDNQPQH
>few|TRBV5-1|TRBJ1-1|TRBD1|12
ASSPGTGGTEAF
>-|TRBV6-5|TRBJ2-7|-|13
ASSYSTGVGHEQY
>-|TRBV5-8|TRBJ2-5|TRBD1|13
ASSPGDTGGETQY
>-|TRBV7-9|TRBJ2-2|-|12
ASSPPEGPGELF
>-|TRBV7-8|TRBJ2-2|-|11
ASSPREGGELF
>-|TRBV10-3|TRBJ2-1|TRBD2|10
ATQREADEQF
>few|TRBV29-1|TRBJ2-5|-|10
SVRYPQETQY
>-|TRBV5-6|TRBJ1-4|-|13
ASSFPSGSGEKLF
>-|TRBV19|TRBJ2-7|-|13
ASSPSDSNSYEQY
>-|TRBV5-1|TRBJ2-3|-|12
ASSTGQNTDTQY